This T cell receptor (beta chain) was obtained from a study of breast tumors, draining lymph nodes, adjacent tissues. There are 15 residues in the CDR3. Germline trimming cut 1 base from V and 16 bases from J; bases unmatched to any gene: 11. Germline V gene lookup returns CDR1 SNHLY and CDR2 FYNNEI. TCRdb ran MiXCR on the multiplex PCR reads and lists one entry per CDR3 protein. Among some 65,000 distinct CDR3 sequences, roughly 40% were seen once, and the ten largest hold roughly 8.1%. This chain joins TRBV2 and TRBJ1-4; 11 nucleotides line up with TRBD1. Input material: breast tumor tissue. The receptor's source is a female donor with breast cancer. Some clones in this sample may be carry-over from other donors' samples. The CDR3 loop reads CASSEGTGGNENPFF. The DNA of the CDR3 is TGTGCCAGCAGTGAAGGGACAGGGGGCAATGAAAACCCGTTTTTT.